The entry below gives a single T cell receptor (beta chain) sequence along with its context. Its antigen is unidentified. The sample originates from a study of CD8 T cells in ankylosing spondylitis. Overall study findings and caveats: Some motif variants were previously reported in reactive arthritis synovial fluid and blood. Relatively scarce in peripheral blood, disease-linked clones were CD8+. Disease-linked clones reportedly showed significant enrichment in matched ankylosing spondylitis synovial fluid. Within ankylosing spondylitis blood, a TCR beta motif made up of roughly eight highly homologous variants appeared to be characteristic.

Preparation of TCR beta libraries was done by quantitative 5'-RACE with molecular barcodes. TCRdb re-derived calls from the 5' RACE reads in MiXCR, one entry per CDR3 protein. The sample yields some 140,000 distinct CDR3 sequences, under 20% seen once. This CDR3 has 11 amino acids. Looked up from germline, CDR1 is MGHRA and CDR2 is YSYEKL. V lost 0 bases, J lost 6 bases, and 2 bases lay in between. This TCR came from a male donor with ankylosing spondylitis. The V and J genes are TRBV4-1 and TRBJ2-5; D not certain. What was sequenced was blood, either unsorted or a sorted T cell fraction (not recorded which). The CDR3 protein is CASSQDKTQYF. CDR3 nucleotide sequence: TGCGCCAGCAGCCAAGATAAGACCCAGTACTTC.